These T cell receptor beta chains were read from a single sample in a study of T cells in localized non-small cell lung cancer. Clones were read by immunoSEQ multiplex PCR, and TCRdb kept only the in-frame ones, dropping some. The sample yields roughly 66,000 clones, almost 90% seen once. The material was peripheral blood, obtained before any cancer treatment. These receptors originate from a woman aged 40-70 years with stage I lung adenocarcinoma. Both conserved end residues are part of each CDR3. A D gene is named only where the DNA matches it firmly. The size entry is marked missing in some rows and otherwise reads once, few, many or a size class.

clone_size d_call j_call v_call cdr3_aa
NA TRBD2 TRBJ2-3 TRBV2 CASGRGGTDTQYF
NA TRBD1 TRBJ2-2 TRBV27 CASTWTGGTGELFF
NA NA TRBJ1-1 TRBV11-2 CASRPGGGPRMNTEAFF
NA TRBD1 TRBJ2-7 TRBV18 CASSRGDRGGEQYF
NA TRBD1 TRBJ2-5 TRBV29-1 CSELGGQIQETQYF
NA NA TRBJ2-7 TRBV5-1 CASSSGPYEQYF
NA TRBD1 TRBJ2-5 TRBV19 CASSYDRGAETQYF
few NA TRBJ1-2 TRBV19 CASSSDRDYGYTF
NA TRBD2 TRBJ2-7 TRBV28 CASNRLAGGGEQYF
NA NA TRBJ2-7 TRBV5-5 CASSLGGGPYYEQYF
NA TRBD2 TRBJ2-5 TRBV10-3 CAISTGGGTQETQYF
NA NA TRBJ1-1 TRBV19 CASMVETSDTEAFF
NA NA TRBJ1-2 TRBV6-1 CASSEARRTGYGYTF
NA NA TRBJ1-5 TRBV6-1 CASSEGDSNQPQHF
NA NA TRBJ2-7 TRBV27 CASSPFGIKEQYF
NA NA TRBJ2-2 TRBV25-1 CASSIARGGTGELFF
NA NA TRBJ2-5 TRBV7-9 CASSDILGGVETQYF
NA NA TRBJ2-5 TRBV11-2 CASSRGVDPTQYF
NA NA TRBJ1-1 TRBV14 CASSPRSGYTEAFF
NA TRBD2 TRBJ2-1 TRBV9 CASSVASGPYNEQFF
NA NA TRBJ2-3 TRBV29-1 CSAGSRLTQYF